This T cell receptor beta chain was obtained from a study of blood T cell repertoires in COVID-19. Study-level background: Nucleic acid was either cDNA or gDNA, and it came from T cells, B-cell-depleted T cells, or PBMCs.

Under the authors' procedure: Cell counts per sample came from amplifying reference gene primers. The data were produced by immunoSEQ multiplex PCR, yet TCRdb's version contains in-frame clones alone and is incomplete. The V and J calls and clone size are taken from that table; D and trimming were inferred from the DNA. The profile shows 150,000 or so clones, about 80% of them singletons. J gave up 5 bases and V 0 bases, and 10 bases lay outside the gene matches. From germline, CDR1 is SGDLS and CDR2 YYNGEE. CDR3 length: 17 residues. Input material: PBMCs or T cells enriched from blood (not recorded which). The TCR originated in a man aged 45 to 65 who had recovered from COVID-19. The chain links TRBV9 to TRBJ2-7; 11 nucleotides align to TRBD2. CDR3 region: CASSVDLAGGPNDEQYF. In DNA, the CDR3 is TGTGCCAGCAGCGTAGATTTAGCGGGGGGGCCGAACGACGAGCAGTACTTC.